This TCR beta chain was documented in a study of shared clonotypes between healthy human individuals (dated by TCRdb to the early 2020s). Some background on the complete study: A few men and two women, aged 18 to 49 years, made up the cohort. To estimate repertoire size and how much clonotype sharing occurs between individuals, the study deeply sequenced the blood TCR repertoires of several healthy adults. Each donor's leukapheresis produced roughly between roughly 0.94 and 9.5 billion PBMCs. Different laboratories and diverse techniques were used to prepare libraries and sequence TCR repertoires, to increase sequencing depth and limit assay-specific biases. Per donor, three plates each were used for CD4 naive and CD4 memory, two for CD8 naive, and one for CD8 memory. The research as a whole found: Incomplete sequencing was indicated by rarefaction of sorted-subset datasets, despite the large sequencing depth. Sampling was restricted to blood, and TCR repertoires in tissue are likely to differ from TCR repertoires in blood. Based on pairwise subsampling, the degree of clonotype sharing among donors was expected to be affected by sequencing depth. Naive subsets generally had larger estimated clonotype richness than memory subsets. Sharing across a handful of donors was observed for around 5% of naive CD4, 3% to 3.5% of naive CD8, 2% to 2.5% of memory CD4, and roughly 0.4% of memory CD8 clonotypes. Clonotypes shared by all four sorted-subset donors showed higher generation probabilities than non-shared clonotypes. Because the study included only a small number of donors, the genetic and exposure-history diversity represented was limited.

Note on this clone: Its antigen remains undetermined. Base qualities are not provided; no much larger clone lies one nucleotide away.

The donors were healthy, HIV-negative adults who had no recently reported acute infections or vaccinations. Every donor was a Caucasian adult living in Nashville, Tennessee, USA. CD4+ T cells were enriched by magnetic negative selection, after which naive cells were positively selected on CD45RA and the negative fraction was taken as the memory subset. Blood was collected by leukapheresis, and PBMCs were isolated by Ficoll-Histopaque density gradient centrifugation and then cryopreserved in liquid nitrogen vapor phase. Analytical flow cytometry was used to check the purity and quantity of every magnetically sorted T cell population. Genomic DNA was isolated from each sorted fraction and quantified by UV absorbance on a Nanodrop 2000c. The CDR3, from cysteine to phenylalanine, totals 15 residues. Only the CDR3 DNA stays, 45 bases, in frame from base 1. V is cut by 3 bases and J by 0 bases, and the space between the germline ends is 10 bases. Looking up the germline V gene yields CDR1 KGHSH and CDR2 LQKENI.

Using the deep immunoSEQ assay, multiplex PCR amplified TCR CDR3 regions from genomic DNA. Extracted genomic DNA from each cell subset was spread evenly across all wells of several immunoSEQ 96-well plates, with each plate serving as a replicate. For sorted subsets, 200 to 250 ng of genomic DNA, equivalent to some 30,000 T cell genomes, went into each replicate PCR. The purified libraries were quantified using a Qubit 3.0 fluorometer, sized with a Bioanalyzer 2100, and then quantified again using the KAPA Library Quantification kit. Each immunoSEQ 96-well plate was sequenced on its own single-read 150-cycle Illumina NextSeq 550 flow cell. The study's own analysis went as follows. The immunoSEQ output contained only junctional sequences without quality scores, so filtering could not match that applied to full-length reads. To assign V/J genes and CDR3, sequences were annotated against IMGT germline references using PyIR, a Python wrapper for IgBLAST v1.9. Reads were filtered out if the reads had weak V/J assignments (E-value above 1e-6), no CDR3, stop codons, out-of-frame junctions, or ambiguous translated residues. V3J clonotypes were defined as sequences sharing an identical inferred V gene, J gene, and CDR3 amino acid sequence. Percentage overlap between repertoires was calculated by dividing the number of shared unique clonotypes by the size of the smaller repertoire. Richness of each repertoire was evaluated using RTK rarefaction, the Chao1 estimator, and Recon v2.1 estimates of unobserved clonotypes. Generation probabilities were computed with OLGA for all TCRbeta clonotypes obtained by the gDNA method from a handful of donors. This immuneACCESS table, as held by TCRdb, lists in-frame sequences with V and J called but not all clones. Of the missing ones, under half trace to an unresolved V gene in checked studies; the others have no known cause. The V and J calls and clone size come from that table; D and trimming were worked out from the DNA. This sample is represented by about 600,000 clones; about 97% of them were singletons. About 0.06% of the sample is in the top ten clones.

The source material was naive CD4+ T cells sorted from blood. The cell subset or site label corresponds to: CD45RA+ positively selected. This receptor chain uses TRBV18 and TRBJ2-3, with an unclear D gene assignment. This sequence was found in a woman aged 30 to 39 in good health. The DNA sequence is given as TGTGCCAGCTCACCGGACGGATCTAGCACAGATACGCAGTATTTT. The encoded protein is CASSPDGSSTDTQYF.